The rows below give T cell receptor beta chains drawn from one sample of a study of shared T cell receptors in the human thymus. Only in-frame clones appear in the TCRdb table, and some are missing; sequencing was by immunoSEQ multiplex PCR. Of 700,000 or so clones listed, approximately 83% are singletons. The data also belong to a second study, concerning human thymus T cells.

The sequencing sample was made of thymocytes. These receptors were taken from a girl in the first two years of life with a congenital heart defect. Both conserved end residues are part of each CDR3. A D gene is named only where the DNA matches it firmly. Clone size is not always given. Where it is, it says once, few, many or a class for expanded clones.

V gene	J gene	D gene	clone size	CDR3 DNA	CDR3 protein
TRBV29-1	TRBJ2-5	TRBD1	NA	TGCAGCGACTACCTCGCAGGGGGCTGGGAAGAGACCCAGTACTTC	CSDYLAGGWEETQYF
TRBV28	TRBJ1-1	TRBD1	NA	TGTGCCAGCAGTGTTAAGACAGGGTGGGCTGAAGCTTTCTTT	CASSVKTGWAEAFF
TRBV13	TRBJ2-3	TRBD1	NA	TGTGCCAGCAGCGCCCAGAGGGGGCAGGGCACAGATACGCAGTATTTT	CASSAQRGQGTDTQYF
TRBV7-9	TRBJ1-5	NA	NA	TGTGCCAGCAGCTTAGGGGCCCCCCTTAGCAATCAGCCCCAGCATTTT	CASSLGAPLSNQPQHF
TRBV7-2	TRBJ2-7	TRBD2	NA	TGTGCCAGCAGCTTAGGACTAGCGGGCGATTACGAGCAGTACTTC	CASSLGLAGDYEQYF
TRBV7-8	TRBJ2-3	TRBD2	NA	TGTGCCAGCAGCTTCCTTCTAGCGGGGGGCTTCACAGATACGCAGTATTTT	CASSFLLAGGFTDTQYF
TRBV10-3	TRBJ1-2	TRBD1	NA	TGTGCCATCAGTGAGTCCGGGACAGGTCTCGTCTTCGATGGCTACACCTTC	CAISESGTGLVFDGYTF
TRBV5-6	TRBJ1-4	NA	few	TGTGCCAGCAGCCCCAGACCAGGGCGCGAAAAACTGTTTTTT	CASSPRPGREKLFF
TRBV5-4	TRBJ1-1	NA	NA	TGTGCCAGCAGCTTGGGAGGTGTGGGGAGCACTGAAGCTTTCTTT	CASSLGGVGSTEAFF
TRBV21-1	TRBJ1-4	NA	few	TGTGCCAGCAGCAATGAGGGACAGGGGGAAAAACTGTTTTTT	CASSNEGQGEKLFF
TRBV25-1	TRBJ1-3	TRBD1	NA	TGTGCCAGCAGTAACAGGGGAAGGGCTCAGGGAAACACCATATATTTT	CASSNRGRAQGNTIYF
TRBV29-1	TRBJ1-5	NA	once	TGCAGCGTTGGATCGGGGGGCGAGAGCAATCAGCCCCAGCATTTT	CSVGSGGESNQPQHF
TRBV4-1	TRBJ1-6	NA	NA	TGCGCCAGCAGGGGGAGGAGGAATTCACCCCTCCACTTT	CASRGRRNSPLHF
TRBV28	TRBJ1-2	TRBD1	few	TGTGCCCCAAAGTCGGAGGGGGCAGACGGCTACACCTTC	CAPKSEGADGYTF
TRBV4-3	TRBJ2-7	NA	NA	TGCGCCAGCAGCCAAGACCTCGGGACAACCCACCTCTACGAGCAGTACTTC	CASSQDLGTTHLYEQYF
TRBV13	TRBJ2-3	TRBD2	NA	TGTGCCAGCAGCTCAAACTTAGCGGGGGGTCTGGCAGATACGCAGTATTTT	CASSSNLAGGLADTQYF
TRBV5-5	TRBJ1-2	TRBD1	NA	TGTGCCAGCAGCCCCAGGGGGCAGGCGCATGGCTACACCTTC	CASSPRGQAHGYTF
TRBV20-1	TRBJ2-1	NA	NA	TGCAGTGCTGCACCAGGGGGGGAGCAGTTCTTC	CSAAPGGEQFF
TRBV10-2	TRBJ1-2	NA	NA	TGCGCCAGCAGTGAGGCCCCTCCGCTTGAGACACTTTATGGCTACACCTTC	CASSEAPPLETLYGYTF
TRBV6-1	TRBJ1-1	NA	once	TGTGCCAGCAAATCGGCGGGCACTGAAGCTTTCTTT	CASKSAGTEAFF
TRBV5-6	TRBJ2-5	NA	NA	TGTGCCAGCAGCTTGGCAGGGTCTGGTGTGTATTTTGGAGTGGAGACCCAGTACTTC	CASSLAGSGVYFGVETQYF
TRBV2	TRBJ1-2	NA	NA	TGTGCCAGCAGTGAAGTCCGAGGGATGCCCTATGGCTACACCTTC	CASSEVRGMPYGYTF
TRBV5-4	TRBJ2-7	TRBD1	NA	TGTGCCAGCAGCTCCGCCGGGACAGGTTTCTCCTACGAGCAGTACTTC	CASSSAGTGFSYEQYF